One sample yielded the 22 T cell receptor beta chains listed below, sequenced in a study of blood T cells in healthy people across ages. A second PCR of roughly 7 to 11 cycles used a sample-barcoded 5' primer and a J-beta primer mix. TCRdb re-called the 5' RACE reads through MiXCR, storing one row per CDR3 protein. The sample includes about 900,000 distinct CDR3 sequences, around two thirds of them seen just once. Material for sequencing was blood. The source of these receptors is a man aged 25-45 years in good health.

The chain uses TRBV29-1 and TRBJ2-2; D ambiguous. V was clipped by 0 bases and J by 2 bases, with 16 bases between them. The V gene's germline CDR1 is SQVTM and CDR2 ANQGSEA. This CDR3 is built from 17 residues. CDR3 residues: CSVEDWPFAYNTGELFF. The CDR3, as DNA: TGCAGCGTTGAAGATTGGCCATTCGCCTACAACACCGGGGAGCTGTTTTTT.

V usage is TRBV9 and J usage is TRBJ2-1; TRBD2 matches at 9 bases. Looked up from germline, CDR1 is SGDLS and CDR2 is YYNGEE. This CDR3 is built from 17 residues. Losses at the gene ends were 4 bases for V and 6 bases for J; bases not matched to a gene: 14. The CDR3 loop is CASSSPTGTSLLNEQFF. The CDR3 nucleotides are TGTGCCAGCAGCTCCCCGACCGGGACTAGCCTTCTCAATGAGCAGTTCTTC. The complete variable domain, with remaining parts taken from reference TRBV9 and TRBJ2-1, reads DSGVTQTPKHLITATGQRVTLRCSPRSGDLSVYWYQQSLDQGLQFLIQYYNGEERAKGNILERFSAQQFPDLHSELNLSSLELGDSALYFCASSSPTGTSLLNEQFFGPGTRLTVL.

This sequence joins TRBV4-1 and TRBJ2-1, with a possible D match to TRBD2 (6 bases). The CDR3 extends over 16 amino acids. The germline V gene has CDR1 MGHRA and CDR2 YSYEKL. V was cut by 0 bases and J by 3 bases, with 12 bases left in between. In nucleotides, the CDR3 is TGCGCCAGCAGCCAAGATCGCGGCGGGATCTACAATGAGCAGTTCTTC. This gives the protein CASSQDRGGIYNEQFF.

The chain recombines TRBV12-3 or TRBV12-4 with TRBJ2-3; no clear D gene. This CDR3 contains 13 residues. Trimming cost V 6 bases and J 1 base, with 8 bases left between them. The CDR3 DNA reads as TGTGCCAGCAGGACGGCTGGCACAGATACGCAGTATTTT. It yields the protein CASRTAGTDTQYF.

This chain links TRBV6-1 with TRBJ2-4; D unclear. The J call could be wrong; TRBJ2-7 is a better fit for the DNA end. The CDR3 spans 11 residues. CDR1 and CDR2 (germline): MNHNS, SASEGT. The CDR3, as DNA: TGTGCCAGCAGGGAGAGGCACGAGCAGTACTTC. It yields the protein CASRERHEQYF.

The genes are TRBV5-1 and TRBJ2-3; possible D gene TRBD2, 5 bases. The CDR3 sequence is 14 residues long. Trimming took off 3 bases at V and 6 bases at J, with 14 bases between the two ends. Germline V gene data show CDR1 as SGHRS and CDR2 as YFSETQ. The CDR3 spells CASSSPRTGDTQYF. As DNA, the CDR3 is TGCGCCAGCAGCTCACCCAGGACGGGGGATACGCAGTATTTT.

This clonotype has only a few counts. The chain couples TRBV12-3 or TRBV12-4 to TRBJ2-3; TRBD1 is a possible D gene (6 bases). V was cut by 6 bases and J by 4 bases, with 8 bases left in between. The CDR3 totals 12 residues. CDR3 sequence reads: CASSWTADTQYF. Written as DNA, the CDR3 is TGTGCCAGCAGCTGGACAGCAGATACGCAGTATTTT.

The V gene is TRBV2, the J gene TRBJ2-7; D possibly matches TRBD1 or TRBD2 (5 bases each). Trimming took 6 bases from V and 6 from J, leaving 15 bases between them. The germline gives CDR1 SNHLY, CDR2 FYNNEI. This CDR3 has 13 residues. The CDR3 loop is CASSLVGELEQYF. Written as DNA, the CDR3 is TGTGCCAGCAGCCTGGTGGGGGAACTCGAGCAGTACTTC.

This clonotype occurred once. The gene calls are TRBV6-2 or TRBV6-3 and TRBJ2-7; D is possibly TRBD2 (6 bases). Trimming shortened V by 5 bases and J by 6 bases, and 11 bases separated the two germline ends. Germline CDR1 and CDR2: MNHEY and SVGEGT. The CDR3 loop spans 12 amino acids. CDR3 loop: CASSAKTSEQYF. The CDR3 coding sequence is TGTGCCAGCAGTGCTAAGACTAGCGAGCAGTACTTC.

The CDR3: CASTPLGTGAYEQYF. The CDR3, as DNA: TGCGCCAGCACCCCTTTAGGGACAGGGGCCTACGAGCAGTACTTC. This chain connects TRBV5-1 to TRBJ2-5; 10 bases are a match to TRBD1. The J call is uncertain, as TRBJ2-7 better fits the DNA end. The CDR3 is 15 amino acids. Looked up from germline, CDR1 is SGHRS and CDR2 is YFSETQ.

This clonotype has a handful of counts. The CDR3 loop is CASSPGGGRRDYGYTF. The CDR3 DNA sequence: TGTGCCAGCAGCCCTGGAGGGGGGCGAAGGGACTATGGCTACACCTTC. This rearrangement joins TRBV5-6 to TRBJ1-2; tentatively, D is TRBD1 (6 bases). The CDR3 consists of 16 residues. Trimming left V 4 bases short and J 3 bases short, with 19 bases between. Looked up from germline, CDR1 is SGHDT and CDR2 is YYEEEE.

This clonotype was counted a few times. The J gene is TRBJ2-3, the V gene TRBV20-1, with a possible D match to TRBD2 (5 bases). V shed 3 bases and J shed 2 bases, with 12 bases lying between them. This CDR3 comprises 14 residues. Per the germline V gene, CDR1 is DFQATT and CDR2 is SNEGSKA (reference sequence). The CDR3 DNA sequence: TGCAGTGCTAGGCAGCGCGGGTACACAGATACGCAGTATTTT. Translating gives CSARQRGYTDTQYF.

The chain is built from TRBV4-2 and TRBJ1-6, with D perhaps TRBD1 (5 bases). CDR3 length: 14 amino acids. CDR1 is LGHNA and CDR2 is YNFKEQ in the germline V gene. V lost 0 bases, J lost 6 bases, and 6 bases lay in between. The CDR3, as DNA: TGTGCCAGCAGCCAAGAACAGGTTAATTCACCCCTCCACTTT. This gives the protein CASSQEQVNSPLHF.

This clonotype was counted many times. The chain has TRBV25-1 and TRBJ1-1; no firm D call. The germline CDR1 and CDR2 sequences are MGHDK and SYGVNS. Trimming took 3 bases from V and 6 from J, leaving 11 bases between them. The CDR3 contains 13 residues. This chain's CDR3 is CASSDLEYPEAFF. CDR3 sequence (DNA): TGTGCCAGCAGTGATTTGGAGTACCCTGAAGCTTTCTTT.

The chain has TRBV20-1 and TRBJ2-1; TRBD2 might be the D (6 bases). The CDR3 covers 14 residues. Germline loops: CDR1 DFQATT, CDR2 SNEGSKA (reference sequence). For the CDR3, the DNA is TGCAGCGCTCCGCGGGACCCCACCTTCGCGATCCAGTTCTTC. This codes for CSAPRDPTFAIQFF.

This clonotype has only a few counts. Here the CDR3 reads CASRRTGTHGVNEQFF. CDR3 in DNA: TGTGCCAGCCGCAGAACCGGGACCCACGGCGTCAATGAGCAGTTCTTC. This rearrangement joins TRBV6-1 to TRBJ2-1; D may match TRBD1 or TRBD2 (5 bases each). The CDR3 contains 16 residues. V was cut by 8 bases and J by 6 bases, with 23 bases left in between. Germline CDR1 reads MNHNS; CDR2 reads SASEGT.

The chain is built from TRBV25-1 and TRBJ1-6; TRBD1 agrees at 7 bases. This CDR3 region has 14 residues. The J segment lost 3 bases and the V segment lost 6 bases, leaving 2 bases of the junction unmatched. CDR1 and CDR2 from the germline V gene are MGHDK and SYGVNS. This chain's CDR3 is CASRGTVYNSPLHF. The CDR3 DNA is TGTGCCAGCAGGGGGACAGTCTATAATTCACCCCTCCACTTT.

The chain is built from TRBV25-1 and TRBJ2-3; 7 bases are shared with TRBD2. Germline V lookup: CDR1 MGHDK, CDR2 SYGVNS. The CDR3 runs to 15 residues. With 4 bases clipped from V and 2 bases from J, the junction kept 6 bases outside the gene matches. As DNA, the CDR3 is TGTGCCAGCAGTGCCCTGGGAGGGATCACAGATACGCAGTATTTT. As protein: CASSALGGITDTQYF.

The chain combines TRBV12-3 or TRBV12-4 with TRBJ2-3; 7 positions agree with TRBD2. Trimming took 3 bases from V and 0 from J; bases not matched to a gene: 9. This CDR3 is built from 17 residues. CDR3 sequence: CASSLGSGYPSTDTQYF. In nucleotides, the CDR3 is TGTGCCAGCAGTTTGGGTAGCGGGTATCCTAGCACAGATACGCAGTATTTT.

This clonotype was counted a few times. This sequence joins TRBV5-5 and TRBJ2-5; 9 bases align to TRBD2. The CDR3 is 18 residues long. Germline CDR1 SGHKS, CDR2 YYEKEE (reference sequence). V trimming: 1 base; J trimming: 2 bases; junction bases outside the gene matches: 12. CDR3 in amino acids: CASSLFAGGASLQETQYF. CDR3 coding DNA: TGTGCCAGCAGCTTGTTCGCGGGGGGGGCGAGTCTTCAAGAGACCCAGTACTTC.

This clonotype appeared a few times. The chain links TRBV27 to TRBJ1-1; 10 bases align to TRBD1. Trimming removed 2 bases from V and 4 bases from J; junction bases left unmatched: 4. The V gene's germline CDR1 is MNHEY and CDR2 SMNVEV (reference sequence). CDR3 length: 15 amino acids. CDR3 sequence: CASSLLGQGSTEAFF. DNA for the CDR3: TGTGCCAGCAGTTTACTGGGACAGGGGTCCACTGAAGCTTTCTTT.

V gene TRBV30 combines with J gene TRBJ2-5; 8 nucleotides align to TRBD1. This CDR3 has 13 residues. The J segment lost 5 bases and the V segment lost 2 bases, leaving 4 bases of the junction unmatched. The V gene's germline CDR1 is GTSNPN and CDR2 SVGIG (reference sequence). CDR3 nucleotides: TGTGCCTGGAGTCGGACAGGGACTGAGACCCAGTACTTC. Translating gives CAWSRTGTETQYF. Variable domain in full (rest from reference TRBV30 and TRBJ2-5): SQTIHQWPATLVQPVGSPLSLECTVEGTSNPNLYWYRQAAGRGLQLLFYSVGIGQISSEVPQNLSASRPQDRQFILSSKKLLLSDSGFYLCAWSRTGTETQYFGPGTRLLVL.